A selection of T cell receptor beta chains follows, all from one sample in a study of T-cell reconstitution after alpha-beta-depleted transplantation in children. TCRdb re-analysed the PCR reads in MiXCR, keeping a single row per CDR3 protein. The sample shows 450,000 to 550,000 distinct CDR3 sequences, about 10% of them seen only once. This sample comprised PBMCs, mostly from graft donor cells, obtained 180 days after TCRalphabeta/CD19-depleted stem cell transplant. The receptors here all came from a female patient aged 2 to 10 who had a stem cell transplant for aplastic anemia, so the T cells may come from the graft donor. Each CDR3 is given with its conserved first and last residue. A D gene is named only where the DNA matches it firmly. A row's size may be missing; if present it is once, few, many or a size class.

D	V	size	J	length	CDR3	DNA
TRBD2	TRBV5-1	many	TRBJ2-1	20	CASSLFFGTSGFSSYNEQFF	TGCGCCAGCAGCTTGTTCTTTGGGACTAGCGGGTTTAGCTCCTACAATGAGCAGTTCTTC
-	TRBV27	-	TRBJ2-4	11	CASSRDNIQYF	TGTGCCAGCAGCCGGGATAACATTCAGTACTTC
TRBD1	TRBV6-5	few	TRBJ2-7	17	CASSYGFSGTVTYEQYF	TGTGCCAGCAGTTACGGGTTCTCGGGGACAGTTACCTACGAGCAGTACTTC
-	TRBV29-1	many	TRBJ1-1	13	CSVPTGANTEAFF	TGCAGCGTGCCGACAGGCGCCAACACTGAAGCTTTCTTT
TRBD1	TRBV29-1	few	TRBJ1-1	14	CSVFRDRGYTEAFF	TGCAGCGTTTTCCGGGACAGGGGTTACACTGAAGCTTTCTTT
-	TRBV28	many	TRBJ2-1	14	CASRALAGTNEQFF	TGTGCCAGCAGAGCCCTCGCAGGGACTAATGAGCAGTTCTTC
TRBD2	TRBV29-1	-	TRBJ2-3	13	CSGGRAFADTQYF	TGCAGCGGCGGGAGGGCCTTCGCAGATACGCAGTATTTT
TRBD2	TRBV11-2	few	TRBJ2-3	20	CASSLVVSPSGAGRRDTQYF	TGTGCCAGCAGCTTAGTAGTTAGTCCTAGCGGGGCTGGGAGACGAGATACGCAGTATTTT
TRBD2	TRBV20-1	many	TRBJ2-3	17	CSARDIGLAEGPVTQYF	TGCAGTGCTAGAGATATCGGACTAGCGGAGGGGCCTGTAACGCAGTATTTT
-	TRBV18	-	TRBJ2-3	13	CASSQGEPDTQYF	TGTGCCAGCTCACAAGGCGAGCCAGATACGCAGTATTTT
TRBD1	TRBV20-1	few	TRBJ1-5	16	CSATRTGQGANQPQHF	TGCAGTGCGACCAGAACGGGGCAGGGGGCCAATCAGCCCCAGCATTTT